Included here is one T cell receptor (beta chain) sequence, with context. Its antigen is unknown. The junction and the germline gene differ at one end; a read error may be behind it. Other DNA sequences of this sample code for an identical CDR3. Repertoires were generated with immunoSEQ multiplex PCR, while TCRdb's copy carries only in-frame clones and drops some. This table has about 70,000 clones, roughly 80% appearing once. The sample comes from a study of OX40 agonist ivuxolimab in advanced cancers. Study-wide points: Low normalized T-cell clonal expansion was additionally recorded for some nonresponders.

The source is an adult with an advanced solid tumor such as melanoma, head and neck, liver or kidney cancer. The material was CD4+ or CD8+ T cells sorted from blood, obtained in a trial of the OX40 agonist ivuxolimab.

The CDR3 DNA follows: TGTGCCAGCAGTTACGTTTGGGATGAGAAAGCCTTCTTT. Its protein is CASSYVWDEKAFF. The chain carries TRBV6-5 and TRBJ1-1; D gene ambiguous. CDR3 length: 13 residues. Germline V CDR1 and CDR2: MNHEY, SVGAGI.